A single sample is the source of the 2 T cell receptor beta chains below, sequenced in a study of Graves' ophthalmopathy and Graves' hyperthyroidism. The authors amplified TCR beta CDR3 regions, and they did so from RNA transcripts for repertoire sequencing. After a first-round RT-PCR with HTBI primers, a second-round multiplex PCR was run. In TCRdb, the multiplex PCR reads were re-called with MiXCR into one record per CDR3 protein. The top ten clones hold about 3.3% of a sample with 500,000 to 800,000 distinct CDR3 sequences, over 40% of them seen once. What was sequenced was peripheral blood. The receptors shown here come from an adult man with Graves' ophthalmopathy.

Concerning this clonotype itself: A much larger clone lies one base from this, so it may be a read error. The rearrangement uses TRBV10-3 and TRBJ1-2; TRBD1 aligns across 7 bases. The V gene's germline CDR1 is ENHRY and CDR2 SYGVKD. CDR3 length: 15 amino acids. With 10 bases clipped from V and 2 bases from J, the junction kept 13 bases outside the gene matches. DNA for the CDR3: TGTGCCAGTACGGGGGGACGGACAGGAAACTATGGCTACACCTTC. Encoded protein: CASTGGRTGNYGYTF.

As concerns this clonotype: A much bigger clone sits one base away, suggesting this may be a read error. The CDR3 loop is CASRPRTGLNRPQHF. The CDR3 DNA reads TGTGCCAGCAGGCCCCGGACAGGGCTCAATCGGCCCCAGCATTTT. The chain recombines TRBV7-2 with TRBJ1-5; TRBD1 agrees at 8 bases. Per germline, CDR1 SGHTA and CDR2 FQGNSA. The CDR3 sequence is 15 residues long.